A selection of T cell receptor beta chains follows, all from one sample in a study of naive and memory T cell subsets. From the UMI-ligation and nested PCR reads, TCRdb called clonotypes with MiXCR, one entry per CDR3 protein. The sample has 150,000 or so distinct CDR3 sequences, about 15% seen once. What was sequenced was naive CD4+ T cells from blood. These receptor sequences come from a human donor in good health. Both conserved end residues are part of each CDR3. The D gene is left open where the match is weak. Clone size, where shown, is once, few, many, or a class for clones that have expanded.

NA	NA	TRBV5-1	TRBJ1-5	CASSSGDNQPQHF	TGCGCCAGCAGCTCCGGGGACAATCAGCCCCAGCATTTT
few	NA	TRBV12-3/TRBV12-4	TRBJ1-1	CASTQETRTEAFF	TGTGCCAGCACCCAGGAGACTCGCACTGAAGCTTTCTTT
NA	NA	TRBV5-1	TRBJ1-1	CASSLGVSRAGAEAFF	TGCGCCAGCAGCTTGGGTGTGTCCAGGGCGGGCGCTGAAGCTTTCTTT
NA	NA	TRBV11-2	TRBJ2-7	CASSLVGAEQYF	TGTGCCAGCAGCTTAGTAGGGGCCGAGCAGTACTTC
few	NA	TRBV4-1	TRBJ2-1	CASSQEAGSYEQFF	TGCGCCAGCAGCCAGGAAGCAGGCAGCTATGAGCAGTTCTTC
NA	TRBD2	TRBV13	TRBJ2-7	CASSSLAGGYEQYF	TGTGCCAGCAGCTCCCTAGCGGGAGGGTACGAGCAGTACTTC
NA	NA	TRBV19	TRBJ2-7	CASSMTGTAVYEQYF	TGTGCCAGTAGTATGACCGGGACTGCCGTCTACGAGCAGTACTTC
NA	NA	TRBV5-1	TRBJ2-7	CASSLDLGTRSSYEQYF	TGCGCCAGCAGCTTGGACCTCGGGACGAGGAGCTCCTACGAGCAGTACTTC
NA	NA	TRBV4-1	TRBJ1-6	CASSQVPQSSPLHF	TGCGCCAGCAGCCAAGTCCCACAGTCTTCACCCCTCCACTTT
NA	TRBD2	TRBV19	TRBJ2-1	CASSPGGWTSHNEQFF	TGTGCCAGTAGTCCGGGGGGATGGACATCTCATAATGAGCAGTTCTTC
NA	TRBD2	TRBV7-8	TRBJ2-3	CASSEGTSGSTQYF	TGTGCCAGCAGCGAGGGGACTAGCGGGAGTACGCAGTATTTT
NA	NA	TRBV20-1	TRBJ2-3	CSARDRWDTQYF	TGCAGTGCTAGAGATCGTTGGGATACGCAGTATTTT
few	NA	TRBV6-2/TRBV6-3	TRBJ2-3	CASARSTDTQYF	TGTGCCAGCGCCCGGAGCACAGATACGCAGTATTTT
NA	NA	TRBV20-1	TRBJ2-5	CSARDRTPAETQYF	TGCAGTGCTAGAGATCGGACCCCGGCGGAGACCCAGTACTTC
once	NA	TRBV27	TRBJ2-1	CASRWRGSNEQFF	TGTGCCAGCCGCTGGCGGGGCTCCAATGAGCAGTTCTTC
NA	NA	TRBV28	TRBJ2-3	CASSLPGAGDTQYF	TGTGCCAGCAGTTTACCGGGAGCTGGAGATACGCAGTATTTT
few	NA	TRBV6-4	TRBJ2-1	CASSDPGTATNEQFF	TGTGCCAGCAGTGACCCAGGGACTGCCACCAATGAGCAGTTCTTC
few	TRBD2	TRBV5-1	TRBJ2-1	CASSLAVGLANGEQFF	TGCGCCAGCAGCTTGGCCGTGGGACTAGCCAACGGTGAGCAGTTCTTC
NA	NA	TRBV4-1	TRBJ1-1	CASSQDVRAFF	TGCGCCAGCAGCCAAGACGTGCGAGCTTTCTTT
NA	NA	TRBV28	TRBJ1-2	CASSHDPTLYGYTF	TGTGCCAGCAGTCACGATCCGACCCTCTATGGCTACACCTTC
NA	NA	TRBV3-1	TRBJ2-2	CASSQGTPGATGELFF	TGTGCCAGCAGCCAGGGGACCCCGGGGGCGACGGGGGAGCTGTTTTTT
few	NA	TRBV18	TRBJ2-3	CASSVGQSDTQYF	TGTGCCAGCTCAGTTGGACAGTCAGATACGCAGTATTTT
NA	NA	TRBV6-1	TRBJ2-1	CASSGPTNEQFF	TGTGCCAGCAGTGGTCCAACCAATGAGCAGTTCTTC
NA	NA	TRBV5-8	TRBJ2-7	CASSHRISVGGLSYEQYF	TGTGCCAGCAGTCATCGCATCTCCGTGGGGGGGCTGTCCTACGAGCAGTACTTC
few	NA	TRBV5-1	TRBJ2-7	CASSSDPGASYEQYF	TGCGCCAGCAGCTCGGACCCAGGGGCCTCCTACGAGCAGTACTTC
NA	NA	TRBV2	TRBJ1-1	CASSEGTVAFF	TGTGCCAGCAGTGAAGGGACAGTGGCTTTCTTT
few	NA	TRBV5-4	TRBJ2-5	CASSLRKPQETQYF	TGTGCCAGCAGCTTAAGGAAGCCTCAAGAGACCCAGTACTTC
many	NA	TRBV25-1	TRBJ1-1	CASSEWATNTEAFF	TGTGCCAGCAGTGAATGGGCTACGAACACTGAAGCTTTCTTT
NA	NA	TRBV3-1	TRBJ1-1	CASSQSVVNTEAFF	TGTGCCAGCAGCCAATCCGTCGTGAACACTGAAGCTTTCTTT
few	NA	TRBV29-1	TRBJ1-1	CSVTYSTEAFF	TGCAGCGTTACATATTCCACTGAAGCTTTCTTT
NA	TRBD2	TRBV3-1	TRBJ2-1	CASERFDWSGRYGEQFF	TGTGCCAGCGAGCGATTTGACTGGAGCGGGAGATACGGTGAGCAGTTCTTC
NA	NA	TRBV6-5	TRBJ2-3	CASSSRPGNPTDTQYF	TGTGCCAGCAGTTCACGACCCGGTAACCCCACAGATACGCAGTATTTT
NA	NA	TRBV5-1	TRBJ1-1	CASRNTGNTEAFF	TGCGCCAGCAGAAATACAGGGAACACTGAAGCTTTCTTT
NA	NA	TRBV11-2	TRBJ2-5	CASSLAVQETQYF	TGTGCCAGCAGCTTAGCGGTTCAAGAGACCCAGTACTTC
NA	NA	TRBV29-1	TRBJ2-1	CSVERVYNEQFF	TGCAGCGTTGAGCGGGTCTACAATGAGCAGTTCTTC
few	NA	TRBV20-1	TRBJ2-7	CSAAHSLTDEQYF	TGCAGTGCTGCACACTCTTTGACAGACGAGCAGTACTTC
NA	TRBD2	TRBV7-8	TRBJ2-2	CASSLTSGRHTGELFF	TGTGCCAGCAGCTTAACTAGCGGAAGACACACCGGGGAGCTGTTTTTT
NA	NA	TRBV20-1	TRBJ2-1	CSARNYRGLSSYNEQFF	TGCAGTGCAAGAAACTACCGCGGACTCAGCTCCTACAATGAGCAGTTCTTC
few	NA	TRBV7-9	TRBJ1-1	CASRWMEGTNTEAFF	TGTGCCAGCAGGTGGATGGAGGGGACGAACACTGAAGCTTTCTTT
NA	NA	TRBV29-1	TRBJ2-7	CSVDLGVGTYEQYF	TGCAGCGTTGATCTAGGGGTCGGGACCTACGAGCAGTACTTC
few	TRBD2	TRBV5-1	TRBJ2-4	CASSSKRGGLAENIQYF	TGCGCCAGCAGCTCAAAAAGGGGGGGACTAGCGGAAAACATTCAGTACTTC
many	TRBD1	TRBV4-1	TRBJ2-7	CASSQSGQGLSYEQYF	TGCGCCAGCAGCCAATCAGGACAGGGCCTGTCCTACGAGCAGTACTTC
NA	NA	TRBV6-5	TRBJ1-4	CASSQDRSEKLFF	TGTGCCAGCAGTCAAGACAGGAGTGAAAAACTGTTTTTT
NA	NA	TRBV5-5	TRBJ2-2	CASSLQQIANTGELFF	TGTGCCAGCAGCTTGCAGCAGATCGCGAACACCGGGGAGCTGTTTTTT
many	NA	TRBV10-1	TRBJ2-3	CASSVVGTDTQYF	TGCGCCAGCAGTGTAGTGGGCACAGATACGCAGTATTTT
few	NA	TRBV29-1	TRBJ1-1	CSGGSGGVAFF	TGCAGCGGGGGAAGTGGGGGGGTTGCTTTCTTT
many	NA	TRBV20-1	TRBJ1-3	CSAYPPGAGNTIYF	TGCAGTGCTTACCCTCCAGGCGCTGGAAACACCATATATTTT
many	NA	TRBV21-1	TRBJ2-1	CASISRAGANNEQFF	TGTGCCAGCATTTCAAGAGCGGGAGCAAACAATGAGCAGTTCTTC
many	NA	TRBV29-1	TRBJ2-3	CSVDDQSTDTQYF	TGCAGCGTTGATGATCAGAGCACAGATACGCAGTATTTT
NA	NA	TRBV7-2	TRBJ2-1	CASSFTHNEQFF	TGTGCCAGCAGCTTCACCCACAATGAGCAGTTCTTC
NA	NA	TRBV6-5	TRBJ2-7	CASSYRTEQYF	TGTGCCAGCAGTTACAGAACCGAGCAGTACTTC
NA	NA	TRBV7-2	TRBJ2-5	CASSFNSKETQYF	TGTGCCAGCAGCTTCAACAGTAAAGAGACCCAGTACTTC
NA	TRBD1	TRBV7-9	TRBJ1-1	CASSTTGAEAFF	TGTGCCAGCAGCACGACAGGGGCTGAAGCTTTCTTT
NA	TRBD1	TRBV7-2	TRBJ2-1	CASTLGQGKLNEQFF	TGTGCCAGCACCTTGGGACAGGGAAAGTTAAATGAGCAGTTCTTC
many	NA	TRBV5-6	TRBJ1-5	CASSLGQNQPQHF	TGTGCCAGCAGCTTGGGACAGAATCAGCCCCAGCATTTT
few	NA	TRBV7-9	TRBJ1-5	CASSLAGQNQPQHF	TGTGCCAGCAGCTTAGCAGGACAGAATCAGCCCCAGCATTTT
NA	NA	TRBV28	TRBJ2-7	CASARRDTGLEQYF	TGTGCCAGCGCGAGGAGGGACACCGGTCTTGAGCAGTACTTC
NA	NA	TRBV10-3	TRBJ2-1	CAIMVTSEQFF	TGTGCCATCATGGTTACGTCGGAGCAGTTCTTC
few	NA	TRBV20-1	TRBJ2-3	CSARQGSPTDTQYF	TGCAGTGCTAGACAGGGGTCGCCCACAGATACGCAGTATTTT
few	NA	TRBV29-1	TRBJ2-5	CSVGAGEETQYF	TGCAGCGTTGGGGCTGGGGAAGAGACCCAGTACTTC